Listed here are 31 T cell receptor beta chains from one sample, sequenced in a study of identical twins. TCRdb used MiXCR to reprocess the 5' RACE reads, holding one entry per CDR3 protein. The sample shows 570,000 or so distinct CDR3 sequences, roughly 9.9% of them seen only once. This same sample was also part of a study on yellow fever vaccine responses in identical twins.

The sequencing sample was made of PBMCs. The origin of the receptors is a woman aged 18 to 35 in good health.

In this sample, this clonotype turned up a few times. The V call is TRBV29-1, the J call TRBJ2-7; D is possibly TRBD1 (6 bases). Germline CDR1 SQVTM, CDR2 ANQGSEA. V was pared by 7 bases and J by 2 bases, with 18 bases between. This CDR3 region has 14 residues. The CDR3 is CSARWGPATYEQYF. The CDR3 bases are TGCAGCGCGCGGTGGGGGCCCGCTACCTACGAGCAGTACTTC.

This clonotype was seen repeatedly, ten times or more. This rearrangement joins TRBV29-1 to TRBJ1-1; D is unclear. The CDR3 totals 10 residues. The V gene's germline CDR1 is SQVTM and CDR2 ANQGSEA. For the CDR3, the DNA is TGCACCTCCTCTCCTTCTGAAGCTTTCTTT. Translating gives CTSSPSEAFF.

The CDR3 spells CASSTRDPYEQYF. DNA for the CDR3: TGTGCCAGCAGTACTCGGGACCCCTACGAGCAGTACTTC. This chain uses TRBV27 with TRBJ2-7, with D perhaps given as TRBD1 or TRBD2 (5 bases each). Germline V gene lookup returns CDR1 MNHEY and CDR2 SMNVEV (reference sequence). The CDR3 has 13 residues. The V end was cut by 5 bases, the J end by 2 bases, with 10 bases between.

The genes are TRBV23-1 and TRBJ2-2; D is ambiguous. TRBV23-1 is treated as an ORF (open reading frame) with a function not yet certain. V shed 8 bases and J shed 7 bases, with 8 bases lying between them. The CDR3 covers 11 residues. The CDR3: CASPYSGELFF. For the CDR3, the DNA is TGCGCCAGCCCGTACAGCGGGGAGCTGTTTTTT.

This clonotype was found a few times. The V gene is TRBV4-1, the J gene TRBJ2-7, with D unresolved. Trimming cost V 0 bases and J 5 bases, with 11 bases left between them. In germline, CDR1 is MGHRA, CDR2 YSYEKL. The CDR3 length is 14 residues. The CDR3 is CASSQEAARDEQYF. The CDR3 nucleotides read TGCGCCAGCAGCCAAGAGGCCGCTAGGGACGAGCAGTACTTC.

The chain joins TRBV2 to TRBJ2-5, with 11 bases matching TRBD2. There are 17 residues in the CDR3. Trimming removed 4 bases from V and 4 bases from J; junction bases left unmatched: 11. CDR1 and CDR2 (germline): SNHLY, FYNNEI. CDR3 region: CASSVLISGGAAETQYF. In DNA, the CDR3 is TGTGCCAGCAGTGTCCTGATTAGCGGGGGGGCCGCAGAGACCCAGTACTTC.

The chain uses TRBV10-3 and TRBJ2-3; 7 bases are shared with TRBD1. CDR1 ENHRY and CDR2 SYGVKD come from the germline V gene. There are 15 residues in the CDR3. J gave up 0 bases and V 3 bases, and 3 bases lay outside the gene matches. The CDR3 DNA reads as TGTGCCATCAGTGACAGGGACAGCAGCACAGATACGCAGTATTTT. Translation: CAISDRDSSTDTQYF.

This chain joins TRBV12-3 or TRBV12-4 and TRBJ2-7, with TRBD1 identical over 9 bases. The CDR3 spans 16 residues. Losses at the gene ends were 8 bases for V and 3 bases for J; bases not matched to a gene: 14. CDR3 DNA sequence: TGTGCCAGCGGGGGGGGGGACAGGGCCGACCTCTACGAGCAGTACTTC. Residues: CASGGGDRADLYEQYF.

This clonotype was observed many times. The chain joins TRBV18 to TRBJ2-3; 11 nucleotides line up with TRBD2. The CDR3 loop spans 18 amino acids. Unmatched junction bases numbered 10, after V lost 1 base and J lost 4 bases. Germline CDR1 reads KGHSH; CDR2 reads LQKENI. The CDR3 is CASSPLLPGLAGPDTQYF. Here the CDR3 DNA reads TGTGCCAGCTCACCACTCCTACCCGGACTAGCGGGTCCAGATACGCAGTATTTT.

This clonotype was detected many times. The chain uses TRBV2 and TRBJ2-3; the D call may be TRBD1 or TRBD2 (5 bases each). Deletions cut 9 bases from V and 1 base from J, with 17 bases between. The CDR3 sequence is 15 residues long. Germline V gene data show CDR1 as SNHLY and CDR2 as FYNNEI. CDR3 sequence (DNA): TGTGCCAGTCAAAAAGAGGGGACCCGCACAGATACGCAGTATTTT. Translated: CASQKEGTRTDTQYF.

This clonotype showed up many times. V gene TRBV11-1 combines with J gene TRBJ1-3; D is uncertain. This CDR3 region has 18 residues. Trimming took off 4 bases at V and 0 bases at J, with 19 bases between the two ends. The germline V gene encodes CDR1 SGHAT and CDR2 FQDESV (reference sequence). The CDR3 is CASSSLTLQAYSGNTIYF. The CDR3 coding sequence is TGTGCCAGCAGCTCTCTGACGCTTCAGGCATACTCTGGAAACACCATATATTTT.

Only a few counts were recorded for this clonotype. V gene TRBV2 combines with J gene TRBJ1-1, with D maybe TRBD1 (5 bases). Germline V lookup: CDR1 SNHLY, CDR2 FYNNEI. Between the trimmed V and J ends, which lost 8 bases and 5 bases, there was a span of 12 bases. This CDR3 comprises 12 residues. The CDR3 nucleotides are TGTGCCAGCGGTGTTCAGGGAACTGAAGCTTTCTTT. It is translated as CASGVQGTEAFF.

This clonotype was detected only a few times. The chain carries TRBV20-1 and TRBJ1-1; D remains unclear. V shed 0 bases and J shed 0 bases, with 14 bases lying between them. CDR1 is DFQATT and CDR2 is SNEGSKA in the germline V gene (reference sequence). This CDR3 has 16 residues. The CDR3 here is CSARDGWKSMNTEAFF. The CDR3 coding sequence is TGCAGTGCTAGAGATGGGTGGAAATCCATGAACACTGAAGCTTTCTTT.

In this sample, this clonotype turned up a few times. The gene calls are TRBV7-3 and TRBJ1-4; no definite D call. The V and J ends lost 1 base and 8 bases respectively, with 11 bases between them. Germline CDR1 reads SGHTA; CDR2 reads FQGTGA. This CDR3 has 14 amino acids. CDR3 region: CASSLIVSREKLFF. The DNA for the CDR3 is TGTGCCAGCAGCTTAATTGTGAGCAGAGAAAAACTGTTTTTT.

The chain is built from TRBV12-3 or TRBV12-4 and TRBJ1-4; possible D gene TRBD1, 6 bases. The germline V and J ends were trimmed by 4 bases and 10 bases, with 19 bases remaining between them. CDR3 size: 15 residues. The CDR3 loop is CASSYRTVNDGKLFF. The CDR3 DNA reads TGTGCCAGCAGTTACAGGACAGTCAATGATGGAAAACTGTTTTTT.

The table lists this clonotype with many counts. The chain recombines TRBV20-1 with TRBJ1-5; TRBD1 agrees at 9 bases. This CDR3 has 13 residues. Trimming at V came to 5 bases and at J to 2 bases, leaving 1 base not matched to a gene. The germline V gene has CDR1 DFQATT and CDR2 SNEGSKA (reference sequence). CDR3 in DNA: TGCAGTGCTTGGACAGGGGGCAATCAGCCCCAGCATTTT. Encoded protein: CSAWTGGNQPQHF.

This clonotype was detected ten times or more. The V call is TRBV12-5, the J call TRBJ2-1; 11 bases agree with TRBD2. With V trimmed by 3 bases and J by 8 bases, 15 bases remained unmatched. The germline V gene encodes CDR1 LGHNT and CDR2 FRNRAP. The CDR3 consists of 18 residues. CDR3 in amino acids: CASGFPPVLAGVGDEQFF. For the CDR3, the DNA is TGTGCTAGTGGTTTCCCCCCCGTACTAGCGGGAGTAGGCGATGAGCAGTTCTTC.

This clonotype was observed a handful of times. The J gene is TRBJ2-7, the V gene TRBV5-5, with no clear D. Germline V gives CDR1 SGHKS, CDR2 YYEKEE (reference sequence). The CDR3 extends over 14 amino acids. V lost 5 bases, J lost 1 base, and 13 bases lay in between. This chain's CDR3 is CASSKPERSYEQYF. As DNA, the CDR3 is TGTGCCAGCAGTAAACCCGAAAGGTCCTACGAGCAGTACTTC.

This clonotype showed up just a few times. The gene calls are TRBV29-1 and TRBJ2-5; 12 bases fit TRBD2. Germline CDR1 is SQVTM and CDR2 is ANQGSEA. There are 15 residues in the CDR3. The trim removed 7 bases at V and 2 bases at J, leaving 8 bases unmatched. This CDR3 is CSAPKTSGSQETQYF. The CDR3 DNA is TGCAGCGCCCCAAAGACTAGCGGGAGTCAAGAGACCCAGTACTTC.

This clonotype was seen ten or more times. This sequence joins TRBV24-1 and TRBJ2-1; D unresolved. The CDR3 runs 12 residues. Trimming stripped 5 bases from V and 2 bases from J, with 3 bases between. The V gene's germline CDR1 is KGHDR and CDR2 SFDVKD. The CDR3 bases are TGTGCCACCAGTGGGGCCTACAATGAGCAGTTCTTC. The encoded protein is CATSGAYNEQFF.

This clonotype was detected many times. The chain uses TRBV12-3 or TRBV12-4 and TRBJ1-1, with D perhaps TRBD1 (5 bases). V gave up 4 bases and J gave up 3 bases, with 18 bases separating them. This CDR3 comprises 16 residues. CDR3 amino acids: CASSSAAGEGDTEAFF. The CDR3 DNA is TGTGCCAGCAGTTCCGCCGCCGGGGAAGGGGACACTGAAGCTTTCTTT.

Many counts were recorded for this clonotype. The chain links TRBV15 to TRBJ2-7, with no clear D. The CDR3 is 13 residues long. Per the germline V gene, CDR1 is LNHNV and CDR2 is YYDKDF (reference sequence). V was trimmed by 1 base and J by 3 bases, leaving 7 bases between them. This CDR3 is CATSRAVFYEQYF. The CDR3 nucleotides are TGTGCCACCAGCAGAGCGGTGTTCTACGAGCAGTACTTC.

This clonotype showed up many times. This chain joins TRBV7-8 and TRBJ2-1, with 11 bases identical to TRBD2. Germline CDR1 is SGHVS and CDR2 is FQNEAQ. With V trimmed by 3 bases and J by 8 bases, 12 bases remained unmatched. The CDR3 is made up of 17 amino acids. This CDR3 is CASSLQTSGIYRDEQFF. DNA of the CDR3: TGTGCCAGCAGCTTGCAGACTAGCGGGATATACCGAGATGAGCAGTTCTTC.

CDR3 amino acids: CSARDWGGPGANVLTF. In nucleotides, the CDR3 is TGCAGTGCTAGAGACTGGGGGGGGCCTGGGGCCAACGTCCTGACTTTC. The rearrangement links TRBV20-1 to TRBJ2-6; a possible D gene is TRBD2 (7 bases). The CDR3 length is 16 residues. V lost 0 bases to trimming and J lost 2 bases, with 11 bases between them. Germline assignment: CDR1 DFQATT and CDR2 SNEGSKA (reference sequence).

This clonotype was counted at least ten times. The chain is built from TRBV6-5 and TRBJ2-1, with 8 bases fitting TRBD1. CDR3 size: 16 residues. The V segment lost 0 bases and the J segment 7 bases; nucleotides outside the gene matches: 8. The V gene's germline CDR1 is MNHEY and CDR2 SVGAGI. CDR3 region: CASSYSDRVVGNEQFF. The DNA of the CDR3 is TGTGCCAGCAGTTACTCGGACAGGGTAGTTGGAAATGAGCAGTTCTTC.

The genes are TRBV20-1 and TRBJ1-5, with D possibly TRBD1 on 6 matching bases. There are 13 residues in the CDR3. The V and J ends lost 5 bases and 11 bases respectively, with 19 bases between them. Germline V lookup: CDR1 DFQATT, CDR2 SNEGSKA (reference sequence). Written as DNA, the CDR3 is TGCAGTGCTGGGACAACCGAGGGGGGAACCCAGCATTTT. Protein: CSAGTTEGGTQHF.

This clonotype was detected ten times or more. This chain joins TRBV12-3 or TRBV12-4 and TRBJ2-3; 12 bases align to TRBD2. The ends lost 4 bases at V and 2 bases at J; junction bases unmatched: 4. The CDR3 runs to 16 residues. CDR3 sequence: CASSYPSGRATDTQYF. In DNA form, the CDR3 reads TGTGCCAGCAGTTATCCTAGCGGGAGGGCCACAGATACGCAGTATTTT.

This clonotype was detected many times. J is TRBJ1-1 and V is TRBV5-5, with TRBD1 matching 7 bases. J was trimmed by 0 bases and V by 4 bases; bases with no gene match: 3. Germline loops: CDR1 SGHKS, CDR2 YYEKEE (reference sequence). CDR3 length: 14 residues. For the CDR3, the DNA is TGTGCCAGCAGCCGGGACAGCCTGAACACTGAAGCTTTCTTT. Its protein is CASSRDSLNTEAFF. Looking up the rest from reference TRBV5-5 and TRBJ1-1 gives the full variable domain: DAGVTQSPTHLIKTRGQQVTLRCSPISGHKSVSWYQQVLGQGPQFIFQYYEKEERGRGNFPDRFSARQFPNYSSELNVNALLLGDSALYLCASSRDSLNTEAFFGQGTRLTVV.

The chain recombines TRBV6-1 with TRBJ2-4, with D hard to call. Between the trimmed V and J ends, which lost 1 base and 3 bases, there was a span of 13 bases. The CDR3 runs to 16 residues. Germline lookup yields CDR1 MNHNS and CDR2 SASEGT. CDR3 in amino acids: CASSEEPRLGKNIQYF. The CDR3 region has the DNA TGTGCCAGCAGTGAAGAGCCTAGATTGGGCAAAAACATTCAGTACTTC.

This clonotype was observed a handful of times. The CDR3 sequence is CASNPRWGQGTDTQYF. CDR3 DNA sequence: TGTGCCAGCAACCCCCGGTGGGGACAGGGAACAGATACGCAGTATTTT. The V gene is TRBV27, the J gene TRBJ2-3; 9 bases are a match to TRBD1. Germline-derived CDR1 and CDR2 are MNHEY and SMNVEV (reference sequence). V lost 7 bases and J lost 3; bases outside the gene matches: 11. The CDR3 contains 16 residues.

About this clonotype: A junction boundary mismatches the germline segment, possibly from a read error. The chain carries TRBV14 and TRBJ2-1, with TRBD2 matching over 12 bases. Per germline, CDR1 SGHDN and CDR2 FVKESK. The CDR3 extends over 13 amino acids. The CDR3 DNA is TGTGCCAGCAGCCAGAGACTAGCGGGGGTTCTGCTCTTC. Translated, it gives CASSQRLAGVLLF.